This TCR beta chain was sequenced for a study of cytomegalovirus exposure and HLA in healthy donors. Study-level background: Within the Caucasian-associated ancestry cluster were under 85% of the approximately 390 genotyped donors.

This CDR3 region has 13 residues. Germline V gives CDR1 SEHNR, CDR2 FQNEAQ (reference sequence). V gave up 5 bases and J gave up 5 bases, with 9 bases separating them. Primers for the PCR totalled 60 Vbeta and 13 Jbeta. Generated by immunoSEQ multiplex PCR, the TCRdb table keeps only in-frame clones and is missing some. This table has 150,000 to 200,000 clones, about 71% appearing once. Source material: PBMCs. The chain is built from TRBV7-9 and TRBJ1-4, with D possibly matching TRBD1 (6 bases). The receptor's source is a woman between 25 and 40 years old in good health and CMV-seronegative. The CDR3 sequence is CASSRGQNEKLFF. The CDR3 DNA is TGTGCCAGCAGCCGAGGACAGAATGAAAAACTGTTTTTT.